The rows below give T cell receptor beta chains drawn from one sample of a study of shared T cell receptors in the human thymus. The protocol was immunoSEQ multiplex PCR, while the TCRdb copy is restricted to in-frame clones and leaves out a portion. This table has some 720,000 clones, approximately 90% appearing once. This sample also belongs to another study, concerning human thymus T cells.

Sequencing was carried out using thymocytes. The receptors derive from a boy under two years old with a congenital heart defect. The CDR3 runs from the conserved cysteine through the conserved F or W. The D gene is left open where the match is weak.

j_call	v_call	d_call	cdr3_aa
TRBJ2-3	TRBV4-1	TRBD1	CASSPTGGLRMGPRPSTDTQYF
TRBJ1-1	TRBV5-4	TRBD1	CASSSERQGGTEAFF
TRBJ2-1	TRBV7-8	TRBD2	CASSPQRTSGNEQFF
TRBJ2-7	TRBV28	TRBD1	CASSLATGQGSYEQYF
TRBJ2-3	TRBV4-3	NA	CASSQAGGTDTQYF
TRBJ1-2	TRBV19	TRBD1	CASTETGGEGYTF
TRBJ2-3	TRBV4-2	TRBD2	CASSQERTSGKDTQYF
TRBJ2-2	TRBV5-4	TRBD1	CASSPGQAGELFF
TRBJ2-1	TRBV11-2	NA	CASSLAGVGILTNNEQFF
TRBJ2-5	TRBV12-5	TRBD1	CASGQGWTGPVQTQYF
TRBJ2-7	TRBV27	TRBD1	CASSAAGTGTYEQYF
TRBJ2-6	TRBV27	NA	CASSSRQGFNVLTF
TRBJ2-1	TRBV7-6	TRBD2	CASSLRLAGVFSYNEQFF
TRBJ2-7	TRBV29-1	TRBD2	CSVEGAVAGGQTYEQYF
TRBJ2-3	TRBV20-1	NA	CSAPGGDTQYF
TRBJ2-7	TRBV5-4	TRBD2	CASSLPTSGKGSYEQYF
TRBJ1-5	TRBV6-1	NA	CASSAGGGVKQPQHF
TRBJ2-1	TRBV27	NA	CASSGDSPYNEQFF
TRBJ1-4	TRBV4-1	NA	CASSRRRVGEKLFF
TRBJ2-3	TRBV27	TRBD2	CASSTGHYRDYEATDTQYF
TRBJ1-2	TRBV29-1	NA	CSVGPKHQIGGYTF
TRBJ2-3	TRBV29-1	NA	CSVGSDNQTSTDTQYF
TRBJ2-1	TRBV11-2	TRBD2	CASSPLWRERLNEQFF
TRBJ2-7	TRBV27	NA	CASSLIGSYEQYF
TRBJ2-3	TRBV29-1	TRBD2	CSVEDSGTSGVSTDTQYF
TRBJ2-7	TRBV5-6	NA	CASSLDPTPTREQYF
TRBJ2-1	TRBV6-1	NA	CASSEAQRAHEQFF
TRBJ1-5	TRBV7-6	NA	CASSLDDTKGQPQHF
TRBJ2-7	TRBV5-1	NA	CASSLDRQYYEQYF
TRBJ2-6	TRBV5-1	TRBD2	CASSSQLAGTPVGANVLTF